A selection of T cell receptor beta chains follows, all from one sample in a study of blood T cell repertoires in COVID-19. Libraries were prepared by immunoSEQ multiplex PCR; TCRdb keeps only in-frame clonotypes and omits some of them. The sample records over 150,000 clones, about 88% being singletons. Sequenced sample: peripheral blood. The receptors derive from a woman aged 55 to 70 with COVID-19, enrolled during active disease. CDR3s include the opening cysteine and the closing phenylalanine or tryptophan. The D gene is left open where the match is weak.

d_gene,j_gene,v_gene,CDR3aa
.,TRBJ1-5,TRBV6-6,CASISGGFNQPQHF
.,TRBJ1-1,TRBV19,CASSSLGAYKKDTEAFF
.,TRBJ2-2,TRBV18,CASSPRSSPNTGELFF
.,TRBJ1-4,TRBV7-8,CASSLGLLGGLFF
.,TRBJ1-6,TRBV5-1,CASTLDWGPSPLHF
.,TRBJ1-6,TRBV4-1,CASSQATDRLNSPLHF
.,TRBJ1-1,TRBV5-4,CATSLRQNTEAFF
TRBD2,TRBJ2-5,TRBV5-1,CASRETSGGAETQYF
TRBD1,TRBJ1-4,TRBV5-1,CASSLDGTGAEKLFF
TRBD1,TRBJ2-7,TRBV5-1,CASSLGDRGHEQYF
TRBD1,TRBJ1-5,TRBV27,CASSLLLTGGAGNQPQHF
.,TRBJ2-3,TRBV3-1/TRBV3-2,CASSQKVGVRRTSTDTQYF
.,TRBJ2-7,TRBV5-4,CASSRTQGYEQYF
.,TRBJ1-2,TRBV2,CASSDRGYGYTF
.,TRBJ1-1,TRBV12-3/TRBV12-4,CASMRIANTEAFF
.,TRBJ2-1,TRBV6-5,CASKVRGSSYNEQFF
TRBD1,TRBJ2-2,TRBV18,CASSPQTGPGELFF
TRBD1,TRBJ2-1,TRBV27,CASSSETGLIGEQFF
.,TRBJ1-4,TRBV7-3,CASSPIPVNEKLFF
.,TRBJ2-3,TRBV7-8,CASSLQAGPPDTQYF
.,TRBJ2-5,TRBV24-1,CATSDLDGYQETQYF
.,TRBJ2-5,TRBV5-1,CASSLTGSGETQYF
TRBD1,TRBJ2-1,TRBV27,CASEYGDRQFF
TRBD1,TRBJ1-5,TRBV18,CASSSGQVGQPQHF
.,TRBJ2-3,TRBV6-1,CASSESRNTQYF
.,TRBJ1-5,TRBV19,CASSIGQVLNQPQHF
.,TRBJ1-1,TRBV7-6,CASSLLQGNTEAFF
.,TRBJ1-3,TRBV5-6,CASSFGDSGNTIYF
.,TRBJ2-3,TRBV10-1,CASSRDTSTDTQYF
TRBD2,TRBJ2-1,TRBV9,CASSVDSGIYNEQFF
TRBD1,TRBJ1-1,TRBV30,CAWSEIGTGRGKAFF
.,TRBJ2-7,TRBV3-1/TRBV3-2,CASSQVEGSSYEQYF
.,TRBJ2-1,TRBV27,CASSLSGGAYNEQFF
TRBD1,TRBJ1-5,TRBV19,CASGTGGSQPQHF
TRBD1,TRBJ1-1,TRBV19,CASSRGDRGSSTEAFF
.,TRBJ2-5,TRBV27,CASSRGSWGETQYF
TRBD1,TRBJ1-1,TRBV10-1,CASSPNTGDGTEAFF
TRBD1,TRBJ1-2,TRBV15,CATSSRDRPSYGYTF
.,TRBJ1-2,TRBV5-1,CASSYQGAEHYGYTF
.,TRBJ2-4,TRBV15,CATSSTEGAKNIQYF
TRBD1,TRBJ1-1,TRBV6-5,CASSRDRFGEAFF
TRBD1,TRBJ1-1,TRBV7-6,CASKGGQGNTEAFF